Following are 25 T cell receptor beta chains from one sample sequenced in a study of prognosis after radiotherapy for stage I lung cancer. From genomic DNA, two-round multiplex PCR was used to amplify TCR beta CDR3. Round one of PCR was performed, and it used primers specific to each TRBV and TRBJ gene. TCRdb redid the calling of the multiplex PCR reads with MiXCR, one entry per CDR3 protein. The table lists around 30,000 distinct CDR3 sequences, 32% of them singletons, with around 29% in the top ten. The source material was PBMCs, sampled before or after stereotactic body radiation therapy (not recorded which). These receptors all come from a donor at least 50 years old with non-small cell lung cancer.

This clonotype was found many times. This chain uses TRBV20-1 with TRBJ2-1; D gene ambiguous. The CDR3 is 13 amino acids. V was cut by 4 bases and J by 1 base, with 8 bases left in between. Germline CDR1 DFQATT, CDR2 SNEGSKA (reference sequence). The CDR3 sequence is CSANPISYNEQFF. CDR3 nucleotide sequence: TGCAGTGCTAATCCGATTTCCTACAATGAGCAGTTCTTC.

In regard to this clonotype: A junction end diverges from the germline sequence, so it may reflect a read error. The chain uses TRBV24-1 and TRBJ2-3, with D unclear. Per the germline V gene, CDR1 is KGHDR and CDR2 is SFDVKD. There are 15 residues in the CDR3. CDR3 nucleotides: TGTGCCACCGGTGATTTAGACTTCGGGACAGATACGCAGTATTTT. It specifies CATGDLDFGTDTQYF.

In its sample, this clonotype was seen many times. The rearrangement uses TRBV5-5 and TRBJ1-2, with D possibly TRBD1 on 6 matching bases. From germline, CDR1 is SGHKS and CDR2 YYEKEE (reference sequence). Trimming took off 4 bases at V and 4 bases at J, with 23 bases between the two ends. The CDR3 runs 17 residues. CDR3 bases: TGTGCCAGCAGCCAGAGAGACGGAACAGGGAATGGCTATGGCTACACCTTC. Its translation: CASSQRDGTGNGYGYTF. The whole variable domain, remainder taken from reference TRBV5-5 and TRBJ1-2, is DAGVTQSPTHLIKTRGQQVTLRCSPISGHKSVSWYQQVLGQGPQFIFQYYEKEERGRGNFPDRFSARQFPNYSSELNVNALLLGDSALYLCASSQRDGTGNGYGYTFGSGTRLTVV.

This clonotype was recorded at least ten times. The chain joins TRBV7-8 to TRBJ2-1; 10 bases are shared with TRBD2. The CDR3 totals 17 residues. Losses at the gene ends were 2 bases for V and 6 bases for J; bases not matched to a gene: 10. CDR1 and CDR2 (germline): SGHVS, FQNEAQ. The CDR3 nucleotides are TGTGCCAGCAGCTTAAGGGCCTCCAGCGGGGGGGCCAATGAGCAGTTCTTC. Protein sequence: CASSLRASSGGANEQFF.

This clonotype was counted ten times or more. The CDR3 DNA reads TGTGCCAGTAAAGACAGACAGAACTATGGCTACACCTTC. Its protein product is CASKDRQNYGYTF. This chain connects TRBV19 to TRBJ1-2; TRBD1 might be the D (5 bases). The CDR3 runs to 13 residues. The germline CDR1 and CDR2 sequences are LNHDA and SQIVND (reference sequence). The germline V and J ends were trimmed by 7 bases and 2 bases, with 11 bases remaining between them.

This clonotype was found many times. J is TRBJ2-3 and V is TRBV7-2, with 9 bases that match TRBD2. Germline CDR1 is SGHTA and CDR2 is FQGNSA. The ends lost 2 bases at V and 2 bases at J; junction bases unmatched: 2. The CDR3 is made up of 15 amino acids. The CDR3 DNA reads as TGTGCCAGCAGCTTACTAGCGGGGTCCACAGATACGCAGTATTTT. Translation: CASSLLAGSTDTQYF. The full variable domain, rest sourced from reference TRBV7-2 and TRBJ2-3, is GAGVSQSPSNKVTEKGKDVELRCDPISGHTALYWYRQSLGQGLEFLIYFQGNSAPDKSGLPSDRFSAERTGGSVSTLTIQRTQQEDSAVYLCASSLLAGSTDTQYFGPGTRLTVL.

The CDR3, as DNA: TGTGCCAGCGGGGAGGGGATGAGCTATGGCTACACCTTC. This encodes CASGEGMSYGYTF. The chain has TRBV6-1 and TRBJ1-2; maybe TRBD1 (5 bases). Trimming stripped 8 bases from V and 4 bases from J, with 14 bases between. The CDR3 contains 13 residues. Germline CDR1 and CDR2: MNHNS and SASEGT.

This clonotype was seen repeatedly, ten times or more. The rearrangement links TRBV5-1 to TRBJ2-3; maybe TRBD1 (6 bases). The length of the CDR3 is 14 residues. V was cut by 4 bases and J by 0 bases, with 9 bases left in between. Per the germline V gene, CDR1 is SGHRS and CDR2 is YFSETQ. CDR3 DNA sequence: TGCGCCAGCAGCCTCGGGACAAGCACAGATACGCAGTATTTT. This gives the protein CASSLGTSTDTQYF. Variable domain in full (rest from reference TRBV5-1 and TRBJ2-3): KAGVTQTPRYLIKTRGQQVTLSCSPISGHRSVSWYQQTPGQGLQFLFEYFSETQRNKGNFPGRFSGRQFSNSRSEMNVSTLELGDSALYLCASSLGTSTDTQYFGPGTRLTVL.

The chain employs TRBV12-3 or TRBV12-4 and TRBJ1-2; tentatively, D is TRBD1 (5 bases). This CDR3 spans 14 amino acids. Trimming cost V 5 bases and J 6 bases, with 16 bases left between them. CDR3 residues: CASSTRGSPDGYTF. The CDR3 nucleotides read TGTGCCAGCAGTACTCGGGGGAGTCCTGATGGCTACACCTTC.

To note about this clonotype: A much larger clone lies a single base off, so this may be a read error. The rearrangement joins TRBV7-2 to TRBJ2-2; possible D gene TRBD2, 6 bases. Germline CDR1 and CDR2: SGHTA and FQGNSA. This CDR3 is built from 17 residues. CDR3 amino acids: CASSPKVAGMFTGGLFF. CDR3 DNA: TGTGCCAGCAGCCCAAAGGTGGCGGGTATGTTCACCGGGGGGCTGTTTTTT. Full variable domain (outside the CDR3, taken from reference TRBV7-2 and TRBJ2-2): GAGVSQSPSNKVTEKGKDVELRCDPISGHTALYWYRQSLGQGLEFLIYFQGNSAPDKSGLPSDRFSAERTGGSVSTLTIQRTQQEDSAVYLCASSPKVAGMFTGGLFFGEGSRLTVL.

This clonotype was detected ten times or more. The gene calls are TRBV19 and TRBJ1-6; tentative D call: TRBD1 (5 bases). Trimming shortened V by 4 bases and J by 7 bases, and 8 bases separated the two germline ends. CDR1 and CDR2 from the germline V gene are LNHDA and SQIVND (reference sequence). The CDR3 extends over 13 amino acids. CDR3 in amino acids: CASSRPGNSPLHF. The CDR3 DNA reads TGTGCCAGTAGTAGGCCAGGGAATTCACCCCTCCACTTT.

This chain joins TRBV2 and TRBJ2-2; D perhaps matches TRBD1 (6 bases). Trimming removed 5 bases from V and 9 bases from J, with 10 bases in between. In germline, CDR1 is SNHLY, CDR2 FYNNEI. The CDR3 has 12 residues. CDR3 in DNA: TGTGCCAGCAGTCCCCAGGGGAGGGAGCTGTTTTTT. This encodes CASSPQGRELFF.

In its sample, this clonotype was seen many times. The CDR3 here is CASSPHKGPYGYTF. CDR3 bases: TGTGCCAGTAGTCCGCACAAGGGACCCTATGGCTACACCTTC. The rearrangement links TRBV19 to TRBJ1-2, with a weak D call TRBD1 (5 bases). With 5 bases removed from V and 4 bases from J, the gap between germline ends came to 14 bases. This CDR3 contains 14 residues. Germline V lookup: CDR1 LNHDA, CDR2 SQIVND (reference sequence).

This clonotype was observed at least ten times. The chain links TRBV11-2 to TRBJ2-1; D might be TRBD1 (5 bases). This CDR3 comprises 12 residues. Deletions cut 1 base from V and 9 bases from J, with 7 bases between. Per the germline V gene, CDR1 is SGHAT and CDR2 is FQNNGV. The DNA for the CDR3 is TGTGCCAGCAGCTTAGTCAGGGCTGAGCAGTTCTTC. Amino acids: CASSLVRAEQFF.

Many counts were recorded for this clonotype. V gene TRBV30 combines with J gene TRBJ2-7; D may be TRBD2 (5 bases). Germline CDR1 GTSNPN, CDR2 SVGIG (reference sequence). The CDR3 contains 13 residues. Trimming stripped 2 bases from V and 6 bases from J, with 14 bases between. The DNA of the CDR3 is TGTGCCTGGAGTCGCGGATCGCGGGCCGAGCAGTACTTC. Translated, it gives CAWSRGSRAEQYF. The full variable domain, its missing parts supplied by reference TRBV30 and TRBJ2-7, is SQTIHQWPATLVQPVGSPLSLECTVEGTSNPNLYWYRQAAGRGLQLLFYSVGIGQISSEVPQNLSASRPQDRQFILSSKKLLLSDSGFYLCAWSRGSRAEQYFGPGTRLTVT.

Ten or more counts support this clonotype. This chain connects TRBV7-6 to TRBJ2-5; D call uncertain. The V gene's germline CDR1 is SGHVS and CDR2 FNYEAQ. This CDR3 contains 13 residues. Trimming shortened V by 5 bases and J by 5 bases, and 12 bases separated the two germline ends. The CDR3 sequence: CASSQMGGETQYF. CDR3 in DNA: TGTGCCAGCAGCCAAATGGGTGGGGAGACCCAGTACTTC.

This clonotype was seen repeatedly, ten times or more. The rearrangement links TRBV7-3 to TRBJ1-5; no reliable D call. CDR1 is SGHTA and CDR2 is FQGTGA in the germline V gene. V was shortened by 2 bases and J by 4 bases, with 12 bases between the two germline ends. This CDR3 has 15 residues. The CDR3 region has the DNA TGTGCCAGCAGCTTACTTGGCGGGGAGAATCAGCCCCAGCATTTT. Its translation: CASSLLGGENQPQHF.

In the case of this clonotype: With a much larger clone just one base away, this may be a read error. The rearrangement links TRBV12-3 or TRBV12-4 to TRBJ2-2; 7 nucleotides line up with TRBD1. Trimming at V came to 10 bases and at J to 7 bases, leaving 15 bases not matched to a gene. CDR3 length: 15 amino acids. The CDR3 here is CANRPQGEGGGELFF. For the CDR3, the DNA is TGTGCCAACAGGCCCCAGGGGGAAGGTGGCGGGGAGCTGTTTTTT.

This clonotype qualifies as medium-sized. This chain connects TRBV6-2 or TRBV6-3 to TRBJ1-6; the D is unclear. CDR1 and CDR2 (germline): MNHEY, SVGEGT. With 4 bases removed from V and 5 bases from J, the gap between germline ends came to 15 bases. The CDR3 runs 16 residues. CDR3 residues: CASSSAPDMNNSPLHF. The CDR3 coding sequence is TGTGCCAGCAGTTCAGCACCCGACATGAATAATTCACCCCTCCACTTT.

This clonotype came up a few times. The chain carries TRBV12-3 or TRBV12-4 and TRBJ2-1; 12 bases fit TRBD2. The V and J ends lost 6 bases and 9 bases, in that order; junction bases with no gene match: 21. The CDR3 consists of 19 residues. The CDR3 DNA sequence: TGTGCCAGCAGCCGTCGAGCCACAGGGCTAGCGGGGGGGGGGGGTGAGCAGTTCTTC. Translated, it gives CASSRRATGLAGGGGEQFF.

At least ten counts were recorded for this clonotype. This chain links TRBV24-1 with TRBJ2-1, with 11 bases identical to TRBD2. The length of the CDR3 is 16 residues. Germline V gene lookup returns CDR1 KGHDR and CDR2 SFDVKD. The V segment lost 4 bases and the J segment 8 bases; nucleotides outside the gene matches: 9. This CDR3 is CATSDPTSGGQDEQFF. CDR3 DNA sequence: TGTGCCACCAGTGACCCTACTAGCGGGGGTCAGGATGAGCAGTTCTTC.

As for this clonotype: A far larger clone is one nucleotide away, so this likely arose from a read error. The chain couples TRBV7-9 to TRBJ1-5, with 7 bases that match TRBD1. Germline V gene sequence: CDR1 SEHNR, CDR2 FQNEAQ (reference sequence). The CDR3 spans 15 residues. CDR3 residues: CASSLGQGAGQPKHF. The CDR3 bases are TGTGCCAGCAGCTTAGGACAGGGTGCCGGGCAGCCCAAGCATTTT.

To note about this clonotype: One end of the junction is discordant with germline, which a read error may explain. V is TRBV19 and J is TRBJ1-2; maybe TRBD1 (6 bases). The CDR3 runs to 15 residues. Per germline, CDR1 LNHDA and CDR2 SQIVND (reference sequence). CDR3 in amino acids: CASSSPGHGFYSYTF. CDR3 DNA sequence: TGTGCCAGTAGCTCGCCGGGACACGGCTTCTATAGCTACACCTTC.

Many counts were recorded for this clonotype. The genes are TRBV10-3 and TRBJ2-5; the match to TRBD2 covers 7 bases. J lost 5 bases, V lost 6 bases, and 6 bases had no gene match. The CDR3 runs 13 residues. CDR1 and CDR2 from the germline V gene are ENHRY and SYGVKD. Here the CDR3 reads CAISEGRGETQYF. CDR3 coding DNA: TGTGCCATCAGCGAGGGGCGGGGGGAGACCCAGTACTTC.

Turning to this clonotype: Here the CDR3 omits its conserved ending phenylalanine or tryptophan, so a read error is the likely source. The chain links TRBV6-1 to TRBJ2-2; D not resolved. From germline, CDR1 is MNHNS and CDR2 SASEGT. This CDR3 comprises 13 residues. CDR3 nucleotide sequence: TGTGCCAGCAGCTCAAGGAACACCGGTGAGCTGTTTTCT. Its translation is CASSSRNTGELFS.